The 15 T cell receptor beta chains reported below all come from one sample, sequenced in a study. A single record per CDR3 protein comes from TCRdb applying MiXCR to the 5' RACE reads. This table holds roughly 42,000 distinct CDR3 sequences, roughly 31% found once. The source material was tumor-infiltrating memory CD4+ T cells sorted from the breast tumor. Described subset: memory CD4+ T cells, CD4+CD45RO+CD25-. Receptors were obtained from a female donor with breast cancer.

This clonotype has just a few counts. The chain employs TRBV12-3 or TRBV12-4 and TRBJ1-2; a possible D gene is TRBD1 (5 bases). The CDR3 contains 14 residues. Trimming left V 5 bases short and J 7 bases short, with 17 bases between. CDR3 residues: CASSRNQGAGGYTF. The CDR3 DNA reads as TGTGCCAGCAGTCGCAACCAAGGGGCGGGTGGCTACACCTTC.

The CDR3 sequence: CASSPGLGGEQYF. CDR3 coding DNA: TGTGCCAGCAGCCCCGGACTCGGGGGGGAGCAGTACTTC. This sequence joins TRBV7-3 and TRBJ2-7; 7 bases match TRBD2. The CDR3 is made up of 13 amino acids. CDR1 and CDR2 (germline): SGHTA, FQGTGA. V was clipped by 5 bases and J by 7 bases; unmatched bases: 8.

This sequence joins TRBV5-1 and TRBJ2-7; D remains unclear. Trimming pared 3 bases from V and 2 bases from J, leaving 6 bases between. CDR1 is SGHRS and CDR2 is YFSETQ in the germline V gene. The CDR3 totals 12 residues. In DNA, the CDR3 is TGCGCCAGCAGCTCCCAGGCCTACGAGCAGTACTTC. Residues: CASSSQAYEQYF.

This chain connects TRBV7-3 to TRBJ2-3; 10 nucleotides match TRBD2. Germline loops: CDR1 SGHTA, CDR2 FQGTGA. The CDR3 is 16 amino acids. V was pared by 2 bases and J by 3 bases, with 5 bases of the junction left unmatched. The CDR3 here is CASSLVASGRTDTQYF. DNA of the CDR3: TGTGCCAGCAGCTTAGTAGCTAGCGGGAGAACAGATACGCAGTATTTT.

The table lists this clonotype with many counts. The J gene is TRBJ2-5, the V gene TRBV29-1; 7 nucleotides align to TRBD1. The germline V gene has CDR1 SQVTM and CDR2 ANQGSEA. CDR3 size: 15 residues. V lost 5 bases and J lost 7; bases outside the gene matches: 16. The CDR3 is CSVKNRGPARGTQYF. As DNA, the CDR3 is TGCAGCGTTAAAAACAGGGGCCCGGCCCGGGGGACCCAGTACTTC.

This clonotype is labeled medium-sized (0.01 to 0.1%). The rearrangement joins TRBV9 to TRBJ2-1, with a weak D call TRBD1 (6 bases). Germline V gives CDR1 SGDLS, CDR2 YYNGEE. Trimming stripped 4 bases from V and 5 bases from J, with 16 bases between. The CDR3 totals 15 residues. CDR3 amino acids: CASSPRGTSNNEQFF. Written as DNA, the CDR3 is TGTGCCAGCAGCCCGCGAGGGACATCTAACAATGAGCAGTTCTTC.

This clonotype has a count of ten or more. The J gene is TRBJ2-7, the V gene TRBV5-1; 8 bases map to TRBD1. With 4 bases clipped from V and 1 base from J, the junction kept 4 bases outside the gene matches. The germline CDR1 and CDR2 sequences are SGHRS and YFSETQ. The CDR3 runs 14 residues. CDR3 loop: CASSARTGSYEQYF. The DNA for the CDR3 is TGCGCCAGCAGCGCCCGGACAGGGTCCTACGAGCAGTACTTC.

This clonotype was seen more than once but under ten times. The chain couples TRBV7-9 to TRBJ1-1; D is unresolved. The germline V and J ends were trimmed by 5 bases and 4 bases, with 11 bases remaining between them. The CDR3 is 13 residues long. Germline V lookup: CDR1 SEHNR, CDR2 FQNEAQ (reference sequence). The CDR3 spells CASSPSWGTEAFF. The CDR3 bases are TGTGCCAGCAGCCCGTCGTGGGGCACTGAAGCTTTCTTT.

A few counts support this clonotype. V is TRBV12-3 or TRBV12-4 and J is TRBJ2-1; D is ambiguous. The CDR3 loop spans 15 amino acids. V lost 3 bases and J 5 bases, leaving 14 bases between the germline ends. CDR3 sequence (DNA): TGTGCCAGCAGTTTGCAAGACCGACCCAACAATGAGCAGTTCTTC. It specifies CASSLQDRPNNEQFF.

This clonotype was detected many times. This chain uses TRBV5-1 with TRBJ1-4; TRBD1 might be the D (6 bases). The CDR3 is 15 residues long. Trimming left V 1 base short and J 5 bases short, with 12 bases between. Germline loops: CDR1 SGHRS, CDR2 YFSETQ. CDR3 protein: CASSLRTAENEKLFF. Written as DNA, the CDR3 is TGCGCCAGCAGCTTGAGGACAGCCGAAAATGAAAAACTGTTTTTT.

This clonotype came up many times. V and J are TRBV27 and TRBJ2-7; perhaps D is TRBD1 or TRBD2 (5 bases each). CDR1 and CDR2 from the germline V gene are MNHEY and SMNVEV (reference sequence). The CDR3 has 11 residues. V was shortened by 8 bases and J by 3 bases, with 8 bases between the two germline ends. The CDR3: CASRGDYEQYF. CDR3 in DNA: TGTGCCAGCCGGGGCGACTACGAGCAGTACTTC.

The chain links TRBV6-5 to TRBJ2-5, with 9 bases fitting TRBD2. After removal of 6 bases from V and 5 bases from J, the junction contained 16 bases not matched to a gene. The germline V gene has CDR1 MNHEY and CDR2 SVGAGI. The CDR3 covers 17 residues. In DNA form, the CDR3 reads TGTGCCAGCAGCCAAGAGGCGGGGGGGGCCGGGAGGGAGACCCAGTACTTC. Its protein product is CASSQEAGGAGRETQYF.

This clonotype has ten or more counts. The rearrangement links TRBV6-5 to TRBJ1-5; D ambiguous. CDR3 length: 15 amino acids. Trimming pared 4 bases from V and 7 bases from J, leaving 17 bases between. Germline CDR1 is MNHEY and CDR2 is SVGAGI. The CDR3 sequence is CASSSGPEGGQPQHF. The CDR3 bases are TGTGCCAGCAGTTCCGGACCGGAGGGCGGGCAGCCCCAGCATTTT.

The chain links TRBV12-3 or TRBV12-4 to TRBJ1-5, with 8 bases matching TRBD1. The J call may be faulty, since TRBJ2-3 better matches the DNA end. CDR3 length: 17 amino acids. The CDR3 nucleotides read TGTGCCAGCAGTCCGGGACAGGAGTATTATAGCAATCAGCCCCAGTATTTT. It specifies CASSPGQEYYSNQPQYF.

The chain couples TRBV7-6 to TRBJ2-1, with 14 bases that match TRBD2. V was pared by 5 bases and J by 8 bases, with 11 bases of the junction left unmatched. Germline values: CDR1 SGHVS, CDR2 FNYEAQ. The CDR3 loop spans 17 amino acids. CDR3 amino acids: CASSELPGTSGSYEQFF. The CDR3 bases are TGTGCCAGCAGCGAATTACCCGGGACTAGCGGGAGCTATGAGCAGTTCTTC.